This TCR beta chain is drawn from a study of T cell repertoires in cytomegalovirus infection. Study in general: Public TCR beta signatures provided an indication of both CMV infection and a matching HLA type.

CDR3 length: 14 residues. V lost 7 bases and J 6 bases, leaving 16 bases between the germline ends. Of note for this clonotype: Its antigen is undetermined.

From the reads, TCRdb called clonotypes with MiXCR, one entry per CDR3 protein. This sample carries 110,000 to 150,000 distinct CDR3 sequences, 32% of them seen once, and the ten largest clones take around half. The source material was CD8+ T cells from cultured PBMCs, sampled from culture after CMV antigen stimulation. The origin of this receptor is a human donor in good health (CMV status not recorded). Some clones in this sample may be carry-over from other donors' samples. The chain recombines TRBV12-3 or TRBV12-4 with TRBJ2-1; D may be TRBD2 (7 bases). The CDR3 sequence is CASTSGEGLNEQFF. Here the CDR3 DNA reads TGTGCCAGCACCTCAGGGGAGGGCCTCAATGAGCAGTTCTTC.